Presented here are 3 T cell receptor beta chains from one specimen sequenced in a study of response to subunit inactivated influenza vaccine. A single record per CDR3 protein comes from TCRdb applying MiXCR to the RT-PCR reads. The table records hundreds of thousands of distinct CDR3 sequences, approximately 24% of them present only once. Here the sequenced sample was CD4+ T cells sorted from PBMCs, taken 5 to 6 days after vaccination. These receptors all stem from a man aged 45-65 years who received an inactivated influenza vaccine.

This clonotype was counted a few times. This chain links TRBV5-5 with TRBJ2-7, with D tentatively TRBD1 (5 bases). The CDR3 has 14 residues. V lost 4 bases and J 2 bases, leaving 13 bases between the germline ends. Germline V gives CDR1 SGHKS, CDR2 YYEKEE (reference sequence). CDR3 in DNA: TGTGCCAGCAGCCGAGACAGTTTTGCCTACGAGCAGTACTTC. It encodes CASSRDSFAYEQYF.

This clonotype was picked up a small number of times. The chain combines TRBV7-2 with TRBJ2-5, with 7 positions matching TRBD1. The CDR3 contains 16 residues. Per the germline V gene, CDR1 is SGHTA and CDR2 is FQGNSA. V shed 5 bases and J 2 bases; nucleotides not matched to a gene: 11. The CDR3 coding sequence is TGTGCCAGCAGCGCTGGGCCAGGGGGAAGGCAAGAGACCCAGTACTTC. As protein: CASSAGPGGRQETQYF.

This clonotype was detected many times. The rearrangement links TRBV29-1 to TRBJ1-4, with D tentatively TRBD1 (5 bases). The CDR3 runs 13 residues. Trimming shortened V by 4 bases and J by 7 bases, and 13 bases separated the two germline ends. Germline CDR1 and CDR2: SQVTM and ANQGSEA. This CDR3 is CSVGEGISEKLFF. For the CDR3, the DNA is TGCAGCGTTGGGGAGGGGATTTCTGAAAAACTGTTTTTT. Looking up the rest from reference TRBV29-1 and TRBJ1-4 gives the full variable domain: SAVISQKPSRDICQRGTSLTIQCQVDSQVTMMFWYRQQPGQSLTLIATANQGSEATYESGFVIDKFPISRPNLTFSTLTVSNMSPEDSSIYLCSVGEGISEKLFFGSGTQLSVL.